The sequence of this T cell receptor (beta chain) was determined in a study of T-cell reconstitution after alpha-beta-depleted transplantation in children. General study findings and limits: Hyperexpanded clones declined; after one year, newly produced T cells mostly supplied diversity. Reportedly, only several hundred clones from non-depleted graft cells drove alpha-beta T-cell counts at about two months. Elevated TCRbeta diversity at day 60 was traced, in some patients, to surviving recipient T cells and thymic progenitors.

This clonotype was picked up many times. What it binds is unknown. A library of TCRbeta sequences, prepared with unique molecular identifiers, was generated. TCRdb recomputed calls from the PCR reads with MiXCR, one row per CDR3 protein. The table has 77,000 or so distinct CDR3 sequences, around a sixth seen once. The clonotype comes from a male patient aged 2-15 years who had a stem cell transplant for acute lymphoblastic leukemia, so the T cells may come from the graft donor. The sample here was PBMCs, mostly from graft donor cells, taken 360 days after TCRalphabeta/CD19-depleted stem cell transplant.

Written as DNA, the CDR3 is TGTGCCAGCAGCCAAAAGGTCGCCAGTTTTTCGGAGGCGGATACGCAGTATTTT. Translation gives CASSQKVASFSEADTQYF. The chain carries TRBV3-1 and TRBJ2-3; D is perhaps TRBD2 (5 bases). The CDR3 spans 18 residues. Trimming took 2 bases from V and 6 from J, leaving 24 bases between them. CDR1 is LGHDT and CDR2 is YNNKEL in the germline V gene (reference sequence).